This passage covers 26 T cell receptor beta chains from one sample sequenced in a study of identical twins. TCRdb reprocessed the 5' RACE reads with MiXCR, giving one entry per CDR3 protein. The sample carries about 890,000 distinct CDR3 sequences, 9% to 15% recorded once. The same data also went into a second study, on yellow fever vaccine responses in identical twins.

Sequencing was done on a sample of PBMCs. The receptor source for this set is a woman aged 18-30 years in good health.

This clonotype has more than one count but fewer than ten. J is TRBJ2-7 and V is TRBV20-1; D not certain. Germline loops: CDR1 DFQATT, CDR2 SNEGSKA (reference sequence). V was clipped by 0 bases and J by 3 bases, with 9 bases between them. This CDR3 comprises 13 residues. The chain's CDR3 is CSARDRQNYEQYF. The CDR3 nucleotides are TGCAGTGCTAGAGATAGGCAGAACTACGAGCAGTACTTC.

The chain links TRBV15 to TRBJ2-7; 10 bases fit TRBD1. This CDR3 comprises 13 residues. In germline, CDR1 is LNHNV, CDR2 YYDKDF (reference sequence). Trimming at V came to 8 bases and at J to 6 bases, leaving 7 bases not matched to a gene. In nucleotides, the CDR3 is TGTGCCACCTCCAGACAGGGGGCTGGCGAGCAGTACTTC. Translation: CATSRQGAGEQYF.

This clonotype occurred many times. The chain is built from TRBV7-8 and TRBJ2-2; TRBD2 is a possible D gene (5 bases). CDR3 length: 13 amino acids. Deletions cut 3 bases from V and 6 bases from J, with 8 bases between. The germline V gene encodes CDR1 SGHVS and CDR2 FQNEAQ. CDR3 amino acids: CASSLRVPGELFF. The CDR3 DNA reads TGTGCCAGCAGCTTGAGGGTCCCCGGGGAGCTGTTTTTT.

Only a few counts were recorded for this clonotype. The chain recombines TRBV6-5 with TRBJ2-4; 8 nucleotides agree with TRBD1. The CDR3 runs 14 residues. Trimming cost V 4 bases and J 5 bases; bases outside gene matches: 4. Germline CDR1 reads MNHEY; CDR2 reads SVGAGI. The CDR3 sequence is CASSSRTGQNIQYF. The CDR3 DNA sequence: TGTGCCAGCAGTTCGAGGACAGGGCAAAACATTCAGTACTTC.

V usage is TRBV20-1 and J usage is TRBJ2-7; possibly TRBD1 for D (5 bases). This CDR3 spans 13 amino acids. Trimming stripped 5 bases from V and 2 bases from J, with 13 bases between. Germline values: CDR1 DFQATT, CDR2 SNEGSKA (reference sequence). This CDR3 reads CSAAAGLPYEQYV. The CDR3 nucleotides read TGCAGTGCTGCCGCAGGGTTACCCTACGAGCAGTACGTC.

The genes are TRBV28 and TRBJ1-1; the D gene is possibly TRBD1 (5 bases). The V gene's germline CDR1 is MDHEN and CDR2 SYDVKM. V dropped 2 bases and J dropped 1 base, with 11 bases sitting between them. The CDR3 length is 15 residues. CDR3 in DNA: TGTGCCAGCAGTTTAAAGGCAGGGTCGAACACTGAAGCTTTCTTT. It translates to CASSLKAGSNTEAFF.

CDR3 protein: CASSLAGQVNEQYF. The CDR3 coding sequence is TGCGCCAGCAGCCTTGCCGGACAGGTCAACGAGCAGTACTTC. V is TRBV5-1 and J is TRBJ2-7; 7 bases agree with TRBD1. The V gene's germline CDR1 is SGHRS and CDR2 YFSETQ. The CDR3 runs 14 residues. The V gene end was trimmed by 4 bases and the J gene end by 5 bases; junction bases not matched to a gene: 9.

The chain recombines TRBV10-1 with TRBJ2-1; the match to TRBD1 covers 12 bases. Unmatched junction bases numbered 4, after V lost 3 bases and J lost 7 bases. Germline lookup yields CDR1 WNHNN and CDR2 SYGVQD (reference sequence). The CDR3 covers 15 residues. CDR3 protein: CASSDGTGGRNEQFF. Written as DNA, the CDR3 is TGCGCCAGCAGTGACGGGACAGGGGGCCGGAATGAGCAGTTCTTC.

This clonotype was seen a few times. The J gene is TRBJ2-1, the V gene TRBV27; TRBD1 matches 9 bases. The V segment lost 6 bases and the J segment 6 bases; nucleotides outside the gene matches: 3. The CDR3 has 13 residues. Germline V gene data show CDR1 as MNHEY and CDR2 as SMNVEV (reference sequence). CDR3 in DNA: TGTGCCAGCAGGGAGACAGGGGGCAATGAGCAGTTCTTC. The encoded protein is CASRETGGNEQFF.

The genes are TRBV4-1 and TRBJ2-1, with no clear D. The germline V gene has CDR1 MGHRA and CDR2 YSYEKL. The germline V and J ends were trimmed by 1 base and 9 bases, with 19 bases remaining between them. CDR3 length equals 16 residues. CDR3 nucleotides: TGCGCCAGCAGCCAAGCGTTAGCCGTTATCCCCTTTGAGCAGTTCTTC. It yields the protein CASSQALAVIPFEQFF.

The V call is TRBV5-1, the J call TRBJ1-1; no firm D call. The germline gives CDR1 SGHRS, CDR2 YFSETQ. Trimming removed 6 bases from V and 0 bases from J, with 12 bases in between. This CDR3 is built from 14 residues. Written as DNA, the CDR3 is TGCGCCAGCAACACAGCTGCTATGAACACTGAAGCTTTCTTT. Its translation is CASNTAAMNTEAFF.

This clonotype has just a few counts. The chain links TRBV28 to TRBJ1-1; 7 bases align to TRBD1. The V segment lost 5 bases and the J segment 6 bases; nucleotides outside the gene matches: 9. This CDR3 spans 14 amino acids. Germline CDR1 and CDR2: MDHEN and SYDVKM. CDR3 region: CASSLNTGVAEAFF. The CDR3 nucleotides read TGTGCCAGCAGTCTCAACACAGGGGTAGCTGAAGCTTTCTTT. The whole variable domain, remainder taken from reference TRBV28 and TRBJ1-1, is DVKVTQSSRYLVKRTGEKVFLECVQDMDHENMFWYRQDPGLGLRLIYFSYDVKMKEKGDIPEGYSVSREKKERFSLILESASTNQTSMYLCASSLNTGVAEAFFGQGTRLTVV.

The chain combines TRBV10-1 with TRBJ2-1; 14 positions match TRBD2. Germline V gene sequence: CDR1 WNHNN, CDR2 SYGVQD (reference sequence). The CDR3 has 18 amino acids. V lost 3 bases to trimming and J lost 7 bases; unmatched junction nucleotides: 11. The CDR3 loop is CASSDPGLAGEVGNEQFF. The CDR3 DNA reads TGCGCCAGCAGTGACCCGGGACTAGCGGGAGAAGTGGGGAATGAGCAGTTCTTC.

V gene TRBV20-1 combines with J gene TRBJ2-5, with 11 bases lining up with TRBD2. The germline gives CDR1 DFQATT, CDR2 SNEGSKA (reference sequence). The length of the CDR3 is 12 residues. J gave up 5 bases and V 5 bases, and 1 base lay outside the gene matches. CDR3 nucleotide sequence: TGCAGTGCTGTAGCGGGAGGGGAGACCCAGTACTTC. Amino acid sequence: CSAVAGGETQYF.

This clonotype was counted only a few times. The rearrangement uses TRBV5-1 and TRBJ2-3, with D tentatively TRBD2 (5 bases). V lost 5 bases to trimming and J lost 2 bases, with 12 bases between them. This CDR3 has 14 residues. Germline CDR1 reads SGHRS; CDR2 reads YFSETQ. The CDR3 here is CASRLPGSTDTQYF. Here the CDR3 DNA reads TGCGCCAGCAGACTCCCGGGATCCACAGATACGCAGTATTTT.

This chain joins TRBV7-6 and TRBJ1-4; D remains unclear. V was shortened by 1 base and J by 0 bases, with 9 bases between the two germline ends. The CDR3 is 16 amino acids. Germline lookup yields CDR1 SGHVS and CDR2 FNYEAQ. Here the CDR3 DNA reads TGTGCCAGCAGCTTAGGGCGGTTTGCAACTAATGAAAAACTGTTTTTT. Residues: CASSLGRFATNEKLFF.

This chain joins TRBV3-1 and TRBJ2-3, with TRBD2 identical over 13 bases. V dropped 3 bases and J dropped 4; count of bases not matched to a gene: 4. The CDR3 runs to 16 residues. The germline CDR1 and CDR2 sequences are LGHDT and YNNKEL (reference sequence). For the CDR3, the DNA is TGTGCCAGCAGCCATACTAGCGGGGGGGGGCCAGATACGCAGTATTTT. It encodes CASSHTSGGGPDTQYF.

This clonotype was observed a few times. The chain carries TRBV25-1 and TRBJ2-1; the match to TRBD2 covers 15 bases. V trimming: 3 bases; J trimming: 7 bases; junction bases outside the gene matches: 7. This CDR3 has 17 residues. CDR1 MGHDK and CDR2 SYGVNS come from the germline V gene. The CDR3 bases are TGTGCCAGCAGTGAGCGGACTAGCGGGGGGGTCAGGAATGAGCAGTTCTTC. This sequence encodes CASSERTSGGVRNEQFF.

This clonotype was detected ten times or more. The chain recombines TRBV5-1 with TRBJ2-2, with 7 bases identical to TRBD2. The CDR3 has 16 amino acids. Germline assignment: CDR1 SGHRS and CDR2 YFSETQ. The trim removed 4 bases at V and 7 bases at J, leaving 13 bases unmatched. Written as DNA, the CDR3 is TGCGCCAGCAGCGCGGTGGCTAGCGGCCAGGTCGGGGAGCTGTTTTTT. This encodes CASSAVASGQVGELFF.

With respect to this clonotype: A clone one base away is much larger, so this may be a read error. The chain joins TRBV20-1 to TRBJ1-1, with D tentatively TRBD1 (5 bases). The CDR3 runs to 13 residues. V gave up 1 base and J gave up 1 base, with 7 bases separating them. Germline V gives CDR1 DFQATT, CDR2 SNEGSKA (reference sequence). The CDR3 protein is CSARGQRNTEAFF. The CDR3, as DNA: TGCAGTGCTAGAGGACAGAGGAACACTGAAGCTTTCTTT.

This clonotype was detected a few times. The chain carries TRBV13 and TRBJ2-7; 7 nucleotides align to TRBD1. This CDR3 is built from 13 residues. Trimming took 4 bases from V and 6 from J; bases not matched to a gene: 6. CDR1 and CDR2 (germline): PRHDT, FYEKMQ (reference sequence). CDR3 in amino acids: CASSWGQLGEQYV. CDR3 coding DNA: TGTGCCAGCAGCTGGGGACAGCTCGGCGAGCAGTACGTC.

This clonotype was seen only a few times. The rearrangement links TRBV29-1 to TRBJ2-7, with a tentative D call TRBD1 (5 bases). Trimming removed 0 bases at V and 6 bases at J, with 9 bases between. This CDR3 region has 12 residues. Germline loops: CDR1 SQVTM, CDR2 ANQGSEA. The CDR3 sequence: CSVEEGVAEQYF. CDR3 nucleotides: TGCAGCGTTGAAGAAGGGGTTGCCGAGCAGTACTTC.

Here the CDR3 reads CASSPPGPSEEQFF. The CDR3 region has the DNA TGTGCCAGCAGCCCGCCTGGGCCCTCCGAAGAGCAGTTCTTC. The genes are TRBV7-9 and TRBJ2-1; D gene uncertain. Germline lookup yields CDR1 SEHNR and CDR2 FQNEAQ (reference sequence). The CDR3 contains 14 residues. Trimming removed 5 bases from V and 10 bases from J, with 18 bases in between.

This clonotype was detected a few times. The chain couples TRBV20-1 to TRBJ1-5, with D uncertain. There are 13 residues in the CDR3. Trimming pared 3 bases from V and 0 bases from J, leaving 6 bases between. Germline CDR1 reads DFQATT; CDR2 reads SNEGSKA (reference sequence). CDR3 nucleotide sequence: TGCAGTGCTAGGCACGGTAGCAATCAGCCCCAGCATTTT. Its translation: CSARHGSNQPQHF.

The rearrangement links TRBV7-9 to TRBJ2-2; D not resolved. V was shortened by 1 base and J by 2 bases, with 11 bases between the two germline ends. The CDR3 covers 16 residues. Germline V gene data show CDR1 as SEHNR and CDR2 as FQNEAQ (reference sequence). CDR3 sequence: CASSLGRQTNTGELFF. DNA of the CDR3: TGTGCCAGCAGCTTAGGCCGACAAACCAACACCGGGGAGCTGTTTTTT.

There are many counts of this clonotype. The chain carries TRBV20-1 and TRBJ2-4; D unclear. Germline values: CDR1 DFQATT, CDR2 SNEGSKA (reference sequence). The CDR3 covers 14 residues. The V end lost 0 bases, the J end lost 4 bases, and 10 bases lay between the germline ends. The DNA for the CDR3 is TGCAGTGCTAGAGAGTCGGTGGGGAAAAACATTCAGTACTTC. It translates to CSARESVGKNIQYF.